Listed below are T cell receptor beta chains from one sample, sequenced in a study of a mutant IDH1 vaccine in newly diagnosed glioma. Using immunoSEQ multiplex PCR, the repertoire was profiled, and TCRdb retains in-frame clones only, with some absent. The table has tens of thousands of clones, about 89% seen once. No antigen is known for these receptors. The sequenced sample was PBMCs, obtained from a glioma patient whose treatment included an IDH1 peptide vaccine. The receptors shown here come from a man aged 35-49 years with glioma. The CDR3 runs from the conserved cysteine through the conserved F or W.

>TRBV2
CATPRVPASNQPQHF
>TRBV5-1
CASSLRPGAQETQYF
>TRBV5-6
CASTVASTDTQYF
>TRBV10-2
CASSGEYRLGTF
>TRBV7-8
CASSLVAINQPQHF
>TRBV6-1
CASSWVNTEAFF
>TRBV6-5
CASSYSASGAKNIQYF
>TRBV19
CASSPRGGWTDTQYF
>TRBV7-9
CASSVGLNEQYF
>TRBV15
CATSRDSGKETQYF
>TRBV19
CASSVPGLASRTQYF
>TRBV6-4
CASSDHGRYAWAGNQETQYF
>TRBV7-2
CASSAGTLNEQFF
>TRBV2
CASREGGTSGRANADTQYF
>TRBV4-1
CASSQDRGRARETQYF
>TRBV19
CASSHLYEQYF
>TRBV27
CASSLEGVIAPRAQYF
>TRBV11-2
CASSSIYSFSGNTIYF
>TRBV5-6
CASRGGQGPSYEQYF
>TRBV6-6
CASRDRIYEQYF
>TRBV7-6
CASSLVAEPYNEQFF
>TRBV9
CASSISGSTDTQYF
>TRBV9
CASSAETGGGTGELFF
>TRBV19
CASQGLEGLSTEAFF
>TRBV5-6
CASSLGPAGGYQYF
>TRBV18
CASSQRSGQDEKLFF
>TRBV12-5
CASGLGNSGNTIYF
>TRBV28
CASCFTLVREKLFF
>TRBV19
CASSGQAGDGNTIYF
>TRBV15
CATSRARGKAFF
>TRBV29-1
CSVVRMNTEAFF
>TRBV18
CASSPASSGNTIYF
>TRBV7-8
CASSRFAGTDNQPQHF
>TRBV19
CASSMAGQDEAFF
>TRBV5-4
CASSFVGTSHEQFF
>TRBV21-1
CASKQTEFRADYEQYF
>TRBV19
CASSSLAGGGETQYF
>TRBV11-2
CASSSGRGPQHF
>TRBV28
CASSTPKREREQFF
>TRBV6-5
CASSYTIVSYEQYF
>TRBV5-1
CASSLAGIHGYTF
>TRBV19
CASTPEGLAGRYEQYF
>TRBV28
CASSPDTLTSTPTGELFF
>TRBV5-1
CASSISPGQGGEKLFF
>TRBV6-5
CASSLAGEGEQYF
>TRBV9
CASSVGTGAYEQYF
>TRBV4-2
CASSQSSGRGGDTQYF
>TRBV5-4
CASSLGSGGPYEQYF
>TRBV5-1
CASRPQVHNNEKLFF
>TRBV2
CASRANPLGGEQYF
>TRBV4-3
CASSPDPGGWETQYF
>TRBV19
CASSGTSPGTVTDTQYF
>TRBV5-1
CASSSQGRETQYF
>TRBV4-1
CASSQGDSGRNYNEQFF
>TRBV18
CASSQGPRNQPQHF